The present entry profiles one T cell receptor beta chain with its context. Its target is not known. This sample was taken from a study of shared clonotypes between healthy human individuals. Only in-frame clones appear in the TCRdb table, and some are missing; sequencing was by immunoSEQ multiplex PCR. The data show nearly 1 million clones, over 75% seen once. Regarding the study as a whole: Relative to their counterparts shared across all four donors, non-shared clonotypes exhibited diminished generation probabilities.

The source of this sequence is a man in his late teens or twenties in good health. The specimen sequenced was memory CD4+ T cells sorted from blood. Subset specified: CD45RA-negative fraction.

As DNA, the CDR3 is TGTGCCAGCAGTGGAGGGGGCGTCACTGAAGCTTTCTTT. It encodes CASSGGGVTEAFF. The V gene is TRBV6-1, the J gene TRBJ1-1, with TRBD1 matching over 7 bases. This CDR3 is built from 13 residues. Germline V lookup: CDR1 MNHNS, CDR2 SASEGT. V gave up 4 bases and J gave up 4 bases; unmatched junction bases: 3.